This T cell receptor (beta chain) was sequenced in a study of chemoradiotherapy in HPV16-positive cancers. Germline-derived CDR1 and CDR2 are SGHRS and YFSETQ. The CDR3 covers 12 residues. Trimming took 2 bases from V and 0 from J, leaving 3 bases between them. Repertoires were sampled repeatedly during chemoradiotherapy. Method: immunoSEQ multiplex PCR; TCRdb's copy keeps in-frame clones and lacks some. The table lists tens of thousands of clones, around 80% of them singletons. This receptor was identified in a human donor with HPV-associated anogenital cancer. Specimen: blood, collected from a patient who underwent chemoradiotherapy. The chain combines TRBV5-1 with TRBJ2-7; D remains ambiguous. The DNA for the CDR3 is TGCGCCAGCAGCTTTGACTCCTACGAGCAGTACTTC. This gives the protein CASSFDSYEQYF.